These T cell receptor beta chains were read from a single sample in a study of regulatory T cells in long-lasting Graves disease. One entry per CDR3 protein results from TCRdb running MiXCR on the multiplex PCR reads. Found here are under 500,000 distinct CDR3 sequences, around 15% of them singletons; the top ten hold about 10%. These data are also associated with another study on T cells in Graves' hyperthyroidism and ophthalmopathy.

Material: peripheral blood mononuclear cells (PBMCs), obtained at new diagnosis, from a patient treated with antithyroid drugs. Receptor source: a woman aged 25 to 45 with Graves disease. Each CDR3 is given with its conserved first and last residue. The D gene is left open where the match is weak. The size entry is marked missing in some rows and otherwise reads once, few, many or a size class.

j_gene,d_gene,len,abundance,v_gene,CDR3nt,CDR3aa
TRBJ2-7,TRBD2,15,many,TRBV29-1,TGCAGCGTTGGACCCGGACTAGCGGGAGCTTACGAGCAGTACTTC,CSVGPGLAGAYEQYF
TRBJ2-7,TRBD1,13,many,TRBV20-1,TGCAGTGCGACGGACAGGGATCGCTACGAGCAGTACTTC,CSATDRDRYEQYF
TRBJ2-7,TRBD1,15,many,TRBV20-1,TGCAGTGCTAGTCTCTCCGGGACAGGATTCTACGAGCAGTACTTC,CSASLSGTGFYEQYF
TRBJ2-1,TRBD2,16,few,TRBV4-1,TGCGCCAGCAGCCAAGATGGAAGCGGGATCTACAATGAGCAGTTCTTC,CASSQDGSGIYNEQFF
TRBJ2-3,NA,13,many,TRBV10-3,TGTGCCATCAGTGGTGTTCTTACAGATACGCAGTATTTT,CAISGVLTDTQYF
TRBJ1-2,NA,18,NA,TRBV4-1,TGCGCCAGCAGCCAACAGGCTGGTGGGGGCCCCGGGGAGAATGGCTACACCTTC,CASSQQAGGGPGENGYTF
TRBJ1-5,TRBD1,14,few,TRBV20-1,TGCAGTGCGGGCCAGGGGGCAAGCAATCAGCCCCAGCATTTT,CSAGQGASNQPQHF
TRBJ2-1,TRBD2,13,NA,TRBV6-2/TRBV6-3,TGTCCTCTCGGCCGGGAGGAGGTGGGTGAGCAGTTCTTC,CPLGREEVGEQFF
TRBJ2-5,NA,15,few,TRBV5-1,TGCGCCAGCAGCTTGGTCGGGGGTAGGGAAGAGACCCAGTACTTC,CASSLVGGREETQYF
TRBJ2-2,TRBD2,17,many,TRBV10-1,TGCGCCAGCAGTGATTTGGGACTAGCGGGAGGCACCGGGGAGCTGTTTTTT,CASSDLGLAGGTGELFF
TRBJ2-1,TRBD2,15,many,TRBV18,TGTGCCAGCTCACCAGGGGAGGGACCTTTAAATGAGCAGTTCTTC,CASSPGEGPLNEQFF